The rows below give T cell receptor beta chains drawn from one sample of a study of T cell repertoires in cytomegalovirus infection. These TCRs are of unknown antigen specificity. In TCRdb, the reads were re-called with MiXCR into one record per CDR3 protein. The profile shows approximately 600,000 distinct CDR3 sequences, 40% of them singletons. The specimen comprised cultured PBMCs, sampled from culture after CMV antigen stimulation. These receptors were obtained from a human donor in good health (CMV status not recorded). Some clones in this sample may be carry-over from other donors' samples. Both conserved end residues are part of each CDR3. The order of the fields is V gene, D gene, J gene, clone size, CDR3 DNA, CDR3 protein. The D gene is left open where the match is weak. Size tells how often a clone was seen (once, few, many) or the class of an expanded clone, and some rows leave it out.

>TRBV12-3/TRBV12-4|TRBD2|TRBJ2-4|.
TGTGCCAGCAGTTTCACGGGAGGGCACATTCAGTACTTC
CASSFTGGHIQYF
>TRBV4-1|.|TRBJ2-1|.
TGTGCCAGCAGCCGAATAGCGGCCCCTTACAATGAGCAGTTCTTC
CASSRIAAPYNEQFF
>TRBV12-3/TRBV12-4|.|TRBJ2-3|few
TGTGCCAGCATGCAGGGCTGGGAGACAGATACGCAGTATTTT
CASMQGWETDTQYF
>TRBV7-9|TRBD1|TRBJ2-3|.
TGTGCCAGCAGCTTAGACCCGACAGGGGATGGCACAGATACGCAGTATTTT
CASSLDPTGDGTDTQYF
>TRBV27|.|TRBJ1-1|once
TGTGCCAAGGGGTGCACTGAAGCTTTCTTT
CAKGCTEAFF
>TRBV6-2/TRBV6-3|TRBD2|TRBJ2-1|few
TGTGCCAGCAGCAGAATCCTAGCGGTCTCCTACAATGAGCAGTTCTTC
CASSRILAVSYNEQFF
>TRBV20-1|.|TRBJ2-7|.
TGCAGTGCAAAACGGGGGACAAGCTCCTACGAGCAGTACTTC
CSAKRGTSSYEQYF
>TRBV7-2|.|TRBJ2-3|few
TGTGCCAGCAGCTTCACCTCAGGAACCCAGTATTTT
CASSFTSGTQYF
>TRBV7-8|.|TRBJ1-4|many
TGTGCCAGCAGCTTAGGAGGCCACGCCACTAATGAAAAACTGTTTTTT
CASSLGGHATNEKLFF
>TRBV4-1|.|TRBJ2-2|.
TGCGCCAGCAGCCCCGTTCTTAAGACCGGGGAGCTGTTTTTT
CASSPVLKTGELFF
>TRBV12-3/TRBV12-4|.|TRBJ2-2|.
TGTGCCAGCAGTTTTGGGCAGGCCGACACCGGGGAGCTGTTTTTT
CASSFGQADTGELFF
>TRBV6-2/TRBV6-3|.|TRBJ1-2|.
TGTGCCAGCAGTTACTACCACACCCGCGACTATGGCTACACCTTC
CASSYYHTRDYGYTF
>TRBV20-1|TRBD1|TRBJ2-1|.
TGCAGTGCTGCCAGGGGGCCCTGGGGCAATGAGCAGTTCTTC
CSAARGPWGNEQFF
>TRBV7-9|TRBD2|TRBJ2-7|.
TGTGCCAGCAGCTTAGGATTGCGGGAGTACGAGCAGTACTTC
CASSLGLREYEQYF
>TRBV2|.|TRBJ1-5|.
TGTGCCACCCGGGGGGGTTCAAGCGGCAATCAGCCCCAGCATTTT
CATRGGSSGNQPQHF
>TRBV7-2|TRBD2|TRBJ2-5|.
TGTGCCAGCAGCCCACTTGGCGGGGGGTACCACCAAGAGACCCAGTACTTC
CASSPLGGGYHQETQYF